This T cell receptor (beta chain) was observed in a study of radiotherapy plus CTLA-4 blockade in lung cancer. In chemo-refractory metastatic non-small-cell lung cancer, patients got ipilimumab CTLA-4 blockade together with focal radiation. This clone has only a few counts. Method: immunoSEQ multiplex PCR; TCRdb's copy keeps in-frame clones and lacks some. The profile shows about 14,000 clones, about two thirds of them singletons. The source was peripheral blood, collected from a patient treated with radiotherapy plus ipilimumab. The clonotype was recovered from a human donor with non-small cell lung cancer whose response to radiotherapy plus ipilimumab could not be evaluated.

The DNA for the CDR3 is TGCGCCAGCAGCGTTTCCGGGACAGGGGGCTATCGGGAGCAGTACTTC. It codes for CASSVSGTGGYREQYF. The chain joins TRBV5-1 to TRBJ2-7; TRBD1 matches 12 bases. Per germline, CDR1 SGHRS and CDR2 YFSETQ. J was trimmed by 7 bases and V by 4 bases; bases with no gene match: 12. The CDR3 is made up of 16 amino acids.